There are a few counts of the clone carrying this TCR beta chain. Its antigen is still unknown. One end of the junction is discordant with germline, which a read error may explain. Distinct nucleotide sequences in the sample also encode this CDR3. This sample stems from a study of cytomegalovirus exposure and HLA in healthy donors. Study-wide results and limits: The study flagged about 160 TCR beta chains as cytomegalovirus-associated.

The CDR3 totals 11 residues. Germline-derived CDR1 and CDR2 are SNHLY and FYNNEI. The PCR employed 60 Vbeta primers together with 13 Jbeta primers. Repertoires were generated with immunoSEQ multiplex PCR, while TCRdb's copy carries only in-frame clones and drops some. The sample consists of 90,000 to 120,000 clones, about 59% of them appearing once. The chain employs TRBV2 and TRBJ2-7, with D unresolved. The specimen was PBMCs. The TCR originated in a man between 25 and 39 years old in good health and CMV-seropositive. The DNA for the CDR3 is TGTGCCAGGAGTGCCGCCTACGAGCAGTACTTC. This translates into CARSAAYEQYF.